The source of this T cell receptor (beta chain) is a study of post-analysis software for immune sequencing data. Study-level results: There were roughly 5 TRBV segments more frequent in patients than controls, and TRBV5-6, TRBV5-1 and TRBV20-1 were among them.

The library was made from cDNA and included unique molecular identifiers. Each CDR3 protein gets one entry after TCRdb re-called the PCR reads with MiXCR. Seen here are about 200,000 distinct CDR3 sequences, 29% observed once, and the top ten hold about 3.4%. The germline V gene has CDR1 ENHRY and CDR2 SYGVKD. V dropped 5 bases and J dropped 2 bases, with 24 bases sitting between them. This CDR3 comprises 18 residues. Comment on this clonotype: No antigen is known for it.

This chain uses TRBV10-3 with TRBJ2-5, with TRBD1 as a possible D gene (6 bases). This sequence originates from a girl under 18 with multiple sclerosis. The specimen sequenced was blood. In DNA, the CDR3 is TGTGCCATCAGTCTTAGCCCCCTAGGACAGTCGTCACAAGAGACCCAGTACTTC. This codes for CAISLSPLGQSSQETQYF.